Presented here are 3 T cell receptor beta chains from one specimen sequenced in a study of blood T cell repertoires in COVID-19. Using immunoSEQ multiplex PCR, the repertoire was profiled, and TCRdb retains in-frame clones only, with some absent. The table lists around 97,000 clones, almost 85% of them singletons. Sequenced material: peripheral blood. The receptors come from a man between 65 and 79 years old with acute or convalescent COVID-19.

The CDR3 DNA follows: TGTGCCAGCAGCTGGGGGGTCAATGAAAAACTGTTTTTT. Translation gives CASSWGVNEKLFF. The chain uses TRBV11-2 and TRBJ1-4; D is perhaps TRBD1 (5 bases). This CDR3 comprises 13 residues. Germline CDR1 is SGHAT and CDR2 is FQNNGV. Deletions cut 4 bases from V and 5 bases from J, with 8 bases between.

J is TRBJ2-5 and V is TRBV2; tentative D call: TRBD2 (5 bases). The CDR3 extends over 15 amino acids. The V and J ends lost 6 bases and 5 bases respectively, with 19 bases between them. From germline, CDR1 is SNHLY and CDR2 FYNNEI. For the CDR3, the DNA is TGTGCCAGCAGGGCAAGGACGGGGATGAGGGAGACCCAGTACTTC. It yields the protein CASRARTGMRETQYF.

The rearrangement links TRBV24-1 to TRBJ2-7, with D uncertain. Germline V CDR1 and CDR2: KGHDR, SFDVKD. This CDR3 is built from 16 residues. V gave up 4 bases and J gave up 4 bases, with 19 bases separating them. The CDR3 nucleotides are TGTGCCACCAGTGAAGCTGACGTGGAGTTCGCTTACGAGCAGTACTTC. It is translated as CATSEADVEFAYEQYF.